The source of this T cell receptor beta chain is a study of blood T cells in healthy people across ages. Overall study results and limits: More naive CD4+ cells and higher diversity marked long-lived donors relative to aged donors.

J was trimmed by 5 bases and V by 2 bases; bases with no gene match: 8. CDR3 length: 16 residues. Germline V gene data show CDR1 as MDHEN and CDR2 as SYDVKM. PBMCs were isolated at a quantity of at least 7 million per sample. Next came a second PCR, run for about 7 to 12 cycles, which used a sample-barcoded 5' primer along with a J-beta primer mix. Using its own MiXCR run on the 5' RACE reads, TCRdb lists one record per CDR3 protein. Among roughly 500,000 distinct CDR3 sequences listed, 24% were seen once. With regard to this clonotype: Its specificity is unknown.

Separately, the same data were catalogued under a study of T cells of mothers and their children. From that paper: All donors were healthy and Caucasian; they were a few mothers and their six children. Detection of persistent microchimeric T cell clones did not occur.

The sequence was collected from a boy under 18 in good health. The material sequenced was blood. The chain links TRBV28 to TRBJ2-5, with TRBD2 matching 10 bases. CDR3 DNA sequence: TGTGCCAGCAGTTTACCCAAGCGGGGGGGCCTGGAGACCCAGTACTTC. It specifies CASSLPKRGGLETQYF.